This entry is about one T cell receptor (beta chain). The data were taken from a study of blood T cell repertoires in COVID-19. Study background: Samples of COVID-19 (acute and convalescent) were obtained from the United States, Italy and Spain. From T cells, B-cell-depleted T cells, or PBMCs came the material, which was cDNA or gDNA.

In the original analysis: It was from reference gene primer amplification that nucleated cell counts were estimated. Assay used: immunoSEQ multiplex PCR; TCRdb lists only in-frame clones, some missing. V, J and clone size are taken as reported in that table, and D and trimming were inferred from the DNA itself. The sample has approximately 90,000 clones; about nine tenths are singletons. V was pared by 3 bases and J by 2 bases, with 10 bases between. The CDR3 has 14 residues. The germline V gene encodes CDR1 SNHLY and CDR2 FYNNEI. The receptor comes from a man between 60 and 75 years old with acute or convalescent COVID-19. This chain uses TRBV2 with TRBJ1-2, with TRBD1 as a possible D gene (5 bases). The sequencing input was peripheral blood. CDR3 nucleotide sequence: TGTGCCAGCAGTGAGCTTGCAGGGAACTATGGCTACACCTTC. Its translation: CASSELAGNYGYTF.